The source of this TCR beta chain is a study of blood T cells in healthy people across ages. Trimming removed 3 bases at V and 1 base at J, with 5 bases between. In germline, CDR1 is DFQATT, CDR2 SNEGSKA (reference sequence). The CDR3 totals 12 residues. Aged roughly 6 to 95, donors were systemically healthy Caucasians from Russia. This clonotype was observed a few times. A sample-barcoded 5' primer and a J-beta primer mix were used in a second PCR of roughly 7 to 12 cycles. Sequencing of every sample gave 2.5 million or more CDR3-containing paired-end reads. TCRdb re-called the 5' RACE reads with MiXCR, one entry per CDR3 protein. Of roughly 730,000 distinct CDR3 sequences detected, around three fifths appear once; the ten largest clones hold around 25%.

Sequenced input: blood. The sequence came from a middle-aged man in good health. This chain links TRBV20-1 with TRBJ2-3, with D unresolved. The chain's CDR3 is CSASDGTDTQYF. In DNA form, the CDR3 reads TGCAGTGCTAGTGACGGCACAGATACGCAGTATTTT.